Each of the 16 T cell receptor beta chains below was sequenced from the same sample in a study of blood T cells in healthy people across ages. Next came a second PCR, run for 7 to 11 cycles, which used a sample-barcoded 5' primer along with a J-beta primer mix. TCRdb used MiXCR to reprocess the 5' RACE reads, holding one entry per CDR3 protein. The table includes 1,500,000 or so distinct CDR3 sequences, roughly 43% detected once. What was sequenced was blood. The origin of the receptors is a woman aged 18-29 years in good health.

This clonotype was picked up a small number of times. The chain uses TRBV12-3 or TRBV12-4 and TRBJ2-3; possibly TRBD2 for D (6 bases). V lost 7 bases and J 5 bases, leaving 16 bases between the germline ends. The CDR3 contains 14 residues. The CDR3, as DNA: TGTGCCAGCAACCTAGCGCCGCAGATAGATACGCAGTATTTT. Protein: CASNLAPQIDTQYF.

The CDR3, as DNA: TGTGCCAGCAGCCTGGGACAGAGTTATGGGTCCCAGTACTTC. Translated: CASSLGQSYGSQYF. The rearrangement links TRBV14 to TRBJ2-7; 7 nucleotides agree with TRBD1. The length of the CDR3 is 14 residues. Germline V CDR1 and CDR2: SGHDN, FVKESK. After removal of 4 bases from V and 10 bases from J, the junction contained 13 bases not matched to a gene.

The gene calls are TRBV12-3 or TRBV12-4 and TRBJ2-5; weak D call: TRBD2 (6 bases). The CDR3 has 16 amino acids. The V end was cut by 2 bases, the J end by 6 bases, with 19 bases between. CDR3 sequence reads: CASSLKGGWGLQTQYF. The DNA for the CDR3 is TGTGCCAGCAGTTTAAAGGGAGGTTGGGGTCTACAGACCCAGTACTTC.

V gene TRBV6-2 or TRBV6-3 combines with J gene TRBJ2-2, with 8 positions matching TRBD1. Germline V gene data show CDR1 as MNHEY and CDR2 as SVGEGT. This CDR3 comprises 14 residues. J lost 4 bases, V lost 6 bases, and 4 bases had no gene match. The CDR3 DNA reads TGTGCCAGCAGGACAGGGGTATCCACCGGGGAGCTGTTTTTT. Protein sequence: CASRTGVSTGELFF.

The chain combines TRBV3-1 with TRBJ1-3; D is unclear. V lost 3 bases and J 10 bases, leaving 10 bases between the germline ends. The CDR3 contains 12 residues. Germline lookup yields CDR1 LGHDT and CDR2 YNNKEL (reference sequence). The chain's CDR3 is CASSHERGTIYF. The CDR3 DNA is TGTGCCAGCAGCCACGAGCGTGGGACCATATATTTT.

V gene TRBV27 combines with J gene TRBJ2-2; 7 bases are shared with TRBD1. This CDR3 has 14 residues. CDR1 is MNHEY and CDR2 is SMNVEV in the germline V gene (reference sequence). After removal of 8 bases from V and 8 bases from J, the junction contained 11 bases not matched to a gene. This chain's CDR3 is CASAKGTARGELFF. DNA for the CDR3: TGTGCCAGCGCCAAAGGGACAGCCCGTGGGGAGCTGTTTTTT.

The rearrangement uses TRBV19 and TRBJ2-1; D is uncertain. Germline V gives CDR1 LNHDA, CDR2 SQIVND (reference sequence). V was shortened by 7 bases and J by 8 bases, with 6 bases between the two germline ends. This CDR3 has 10 residues. CDR3 nucleotides: TGTGCCAGTACCCCCCATGAGCAGTTCTTC. It translates to CASTPHEQFF.

This clonotype was picked up a small number of times. V is TRBV7-2 and J is TRBJ1-6; 7 nucleotides align to TRBD1. This CDR3 is 15 amino acids long. Losses at the gene ends were 6 bases for V and 7 bases for J; bases not matched to a gene: 9. CDR1 is SGHTA, CDR2 FQGNSA, per germline. The chain's CDR3 is CASSRNRGPNSPLHF. In nucleotides, the CDR3 is TGTGCCAGCAGTCGAAACAGGGGACCGAATTCACCCCTCCACTTT.

The J gene is TRBJ2-2, the V gene TRBV29-1; possible D gene TRBD1, 6 bases. V was shortened by 1 base and J by 4 bases, with 13 bases between the two germline ends. Looked up from germline, CDR1 is SQVTM and CDR2 is ANQGSEA. This CDR3 has 15 amino acids. The CDR3 nucleotides read TGCAGCGTTGAAGGGGGGCAGCAGGGCACCGGGGAGCTGTTTTTT. Protein: CSVEGGQQGTGELFF.

V is TRBV28 and J is TRBJ1-1; possibly TRBD1 for D (5 bases). The CDR3 is 16 amino acids. Trimming left V 4 bases short and J 4 bases short, with 19 bases between. The germline V gene encodes CDR1 MDHEN and CDR2 SYDVKM. Written as DNA, the CDR3 is TGTGCCAGCAGTTCCCCCTCCCAGGGTGAAGGCACTGAAGCTTTCTTT. Translated, it gives CASSSPSQGEGTEAFF.

The chain recombines TRBV6-2 or TRBV6-3 with TRBJ2-1, with TRBD1 identical over 8 bases. This CDR3 is built from 16 residues. Germline V gives CDR1 MNHEY, CDR2 SVGEGT. The V segment lost 5 bases and the J segment 10 bases; nucleotides outside the gene matches: 16. The CDR3 coding sequence is TGTGCCAGCAGTGGTCCGAGGGCAGGGGGCTCCTACGAGCAGTTCTTC. Its protein is CASSGPRAGGSYEQFF.

This chain joins TRBV30 and TRBJ1-2; D unresolved. The germline CDR1 and CDR2 sequences are GTSNPN and SVGIG (reference sequence). CDR3 length equals 12 residues. Deletions cut 8 bases from V and 4 bases from J, with 14 bases between. The CDR3 region is CAGDGLLYGYTF. The CDR3 region has the DNA TGTGCCGGCGACGGGCTACTCTATGGCTACACCTTC. The variable domain in full, with the rest retrieved from reference TRBV30 and TRBJ1-2, is SQTIHQWPATLVQPVGSPLSLECTVEGTSNPNLYWYRQAAGRGLQLLFYSVGIGQISSEVPQNLSASRPQDRQFILSSKKLLLSDSGFYLCAGDGLLYGYTFGSGTRLTVV.

A few counts support this clonotype. The CDR3 region is CASSDGVGDTQYF. In DNA, the CDR3 is TGTGCCAGCAGCGACGGGGTGGGAGATACGCAGTATTTT. The chain couples TRBV5-8 to TRBJ2-3, with a possible D match to TRBD2 (5 bases). Germline V gene sequence: CDR1 SGHTS, CDR2 YDEGEE. The CDR3 consists of 13 residues. V lost 4 bases and J lost 5, with 11 bases in between.

The V and J genes are TRBV6-6 and TRBJ2-1; D is undetermined. Germline CDR1 and CDR2: MNHNY and SVGAGI (reference sequence). The V gene lost 2 bases and the J gene lost 0 bases, with 14 bases spanning the gap. The CDR3 sequence is 17 residues long. The CDR3 protein is CASSYRSSFSSYNEQFF. Written as DNA, the CDR3 is TGTGCCAGCAGTTACAGGTCTTCCTTTAGCTCCTACAATGAGCAGTTCTTC.

The chain has TRBV7-2 and TRBJ1-4; 9 bases fit TRBD1. The CDR3 has 16 residues. V trimming: 5 bases; J trimming: 8 bases; junction bases outside the gene matches: 12. From germline, CDR1 is SGHTA and CDR2 FQGNSA. The CDR3 reads CASSTRIRQGGEKLFF. For the CDR3, the DNA is TGTGCCAGCAGCACCCGAATTAGACAGGGGGGAGAAAAACTGTTTTTT.

The chain recombines TRBV11-2 with TRBJ2-5, with D possibly being TRBD1 (6 bases). The germline CDR1 and CDR2 sequences are SGHAT and FQNNGV. This CDR3 has 14 amino acids. Trimming left V 3 bases short and J 11 bases short, with 19 bases between. CDR3 sequence reads: CASSFPGDMNEQYF. CDR3 coding DNA: TGTGCCAGCAGCTTCCCAGGGGATATGAATGAGCAGTACTTC. The full variable domain, its missing parts supplied by reference TRBV11-2 and TRBJ2-5, is EAGVAQSPRYKIIEKRQSVAFWCNPISGHATLYWYQQILGQGPKLLIQFQNNGVVDDSQLPKDRFSAERLKGVDSTLKIQPAKLEDSAVYLCASSFPGDMNEQYFGPGTRLLVL.